This entry is about one TCR beta chain. The source of the sample is a study of T cells in Graves' hyperthyroidism and ophthalmopathy. The CDR3 has 15 amino acids. Trimming removed 0 bases at V and 6 bases at J, with 14 bases between. Germline V gene lookup returns CDR1 SGHDN and CDR2 FVKESK. TCR beta CDR3 regions were amplified from RNA transcripts. A first-round RT-PCR of the TCR CDR3 used the HTBI primer set. TCRdb processed the multiplex PCR reads anew with MiXCR; each CDR3 protein has one entry. The repertoire holds about 270,000 distinct CDR3 sequences, with roughly 15% as singletons. Sequencing used blood. The V call is TRBV14, the J call TRBJ2-5; a possible D gene is TRBD2 (6 bases). The origin of this receptor is a woman aged 45 to 65 with Graves' hyperthyroidism that later progressed to Graves' ophthalmopathy. The CDR3: CASSQEGWREKTQYF. For the CDR3, the DNA is TGTGCCAGCAGCCAAGAGGGTTGGAGGGAAAAGACCCAGTACTTC. Together with reference TRBV14 and TRBJ2-5, the CDR3 gives the full variable domain: EAGVTQFPSHSVIEKGQTVTLRCDPISGHDNLYWYRRVMGKEIKFLLHFVKESKQDESGMPNNRFLAERTGGTYSTLKVQPAELEDSGVYFCASSQEGWREKTQYFGPGTRLLVL.